These 16 T cell receptor beta chains share one sample of origin, sequenced in a study of early T cells in non-severe SARS-CoV-2 infection. TCRdb redid the calling of the 5' RACE reads with MiXCR, one entry per CDR3 protein. The sample has 35,000 to 45,000 distinct CDR3 sequences; roughly 6.8% are singletons. The material was whole blood, obtained at baseline. These receptors all stem from an adult who was a healthcare worker with PCR-confirmed SARS-CoV-2 infection or an uninfected control (not recorded which).

Many counts were recorded for this clonotype. This chain links TRBV7-3 with TRBJ1-1; D is possibly TRBD1 (5 bases). Germline V lookup: CDR1 SGHTA, CDR2 FQGTGA. The CDR3 extends over 13 amino acids. Trimming took 6 bases from V and 1 from J, leaving 9 bases between them. The CDR3 DNA is TGTGCCAGCAGTCGGGACGGGAACACTGAAGCTTTCTTT. Its translation: CASSRDGNTEAFF.

This clonotype came up many times. CDR3 protein: CASSLAGVADTQYF. The CDR3 nucleotides are TGTGCCAGCAGCCTAGCGGGAGTGGCAGATACGCAGTATTTT. The chain carries TRBV7-3 and TRBJ2-3, with 10 bases aligning to TRBD2. Germline CDR1 reads SGHTA; CDR2 reads FQGTGA. The V and J ends lost 5 bases and 4 bases, in that order; junction bases with no gene match: 3. CDR3 size: 14 residues.

This clonotype was detected only a few times. J is TRBJ2-5 and V is TRBV20-1, with 8 bases aligning to TRBD1. The germline CDR1 and CDR2 sequences are DFQATT and SNEGSKA (reference sequence). V dropped 6 bases and J dropped 2; count of bases not matched to a gene: 5. The CDR3 consists of 13 residues. CDR3 nucleotides: TGCAGTGCAACTAGGACAGGGCAAGAGACCCAGTACTTC. This encodes CSATRTGQETQYF.

The V gene is TRBV28, the J gene TRBJ2-1, with a possible D match to TRBD1 (6 bases). Germline CDR1 reads MDHEN; CDR2 reads SYDVKM. Trimming removed 7 bases at V and 2 bases at J, with 9 bases between. This CDR3 is 13 amino acids long. The CDR3, as DNA: TGTGCCAGCAACAGGGTAACCTACAATGAGCAGTTCTTC. It encodes CASNRVTYNEQFF.

This clonotype has a count of ten or more. The J gene is TRBJ2-7, the V gene TRBV7-9, with 8 bases aligning to TRBD2. With 2 bases clipped from V and 2 bases from J, the junction kept 2 bases outside the gene matches. The CDR3 loop spans 14 amino acids. Germline-derived CDR1 and CDR2 are SEHNR and FQNEAQ (reference sequence). The CDR3 loop reads CASSLTSGPYEQYF. CDR3 sequence (DNA): TGTGCCAGCAGCTTAACTAGCGGACCCTACGAGCAGTACTTC.

This clonotype came up a few times. The chain is built from TRBV24-1 and TRBJ2-7; the D is unclear. V shed 5 bases and J shed 5 bases, with 6 bases lying between them. This CDR3 has 11 amino acids. Germline-derived CDR1 and CDR2 are KGHDR and SFDVKD. In DNA form, the CDR3 reads TGTGCCACCAGTGTCGGAGACGAGCAGTACTTC. This translates into CATSVGDEQYF.

The chain carries TRBV12-3 or TRBV12-4 and TRBJ2-2; tentative D call: TRBD2 (5 bases). V lost 5 bases to trimming and J lost 1 base, with 11 bases between them. The CDR3 has 15 residues. As DNA, the CDR3 is TGTGCCAGCAGTGAGAGTCGGGGGAACACCGGGGAGCTGTTTTTT. Encoded protein: CASSESRGNTGELFF.

A few counts support this clonotype. V is TRBV19 and J is TRBJ2-1, with D unresolved. This CDR3 is built from 14 residues. From germline, CDR1 is LNHDA and CDR2 SQIVND (reference sequence). The V end lost 3 bases, the J end lost 2 bases, and 8 bases lay between the germline ends. CDR3 sequence (DNA): TGTGCCAGTAGTATCGCGGTTACCTACAATGAGCAGTTCTTC. Encoded protein: CASSIAVTYNEQFF.

In this sample, this clonotype turned up a few times. Here the CDR3 DNA reads TGTGCCAGCAGCCCTGGGACTAACACCGGGGAGCTGTTTTTT. Protein sequence: CASSPGTNTGELFF. The chain is built from TRBV6-5 and TRBJ2-2; tentatively, D is TRBD2 (6 bases). Trimming removed 6 bases from V and 2 bases from J, with 10 bases in between. The CDR3 loop spans 14 amino acids. Germline loops: CDR1 MNHEY, CDR2 SVGAGI.

This clonotype occurred a few times. V is TRBV29-1 and J is TRBJ1-6; D is perhaps TRBD1 (5 bases). V lost 0 bases and J 14 bases, leaving 8 bases between the germline ends. Germline CDR1 and CDR2: SQVTM and ANQGSEA. The CDR3 sequence is 11 residues long. The CDR3 coding sequence is TGCAGCGTTGAAGAGGGGACGGCCCTCCACTTT. Encoded protein: CSVEEGTALHF.

This clonotype was picked up many times. This chain joins TRBV25-1 and TRBJ2-7; perhaps TRBD2 as D (6 bases). The germline CDR1 and CDR2 sequences are MGHDK and SYGVNS. V lost 3 bases and J lost 0, with 9 bases in between. The CDR3 totals 14 residues. CDR3 protein: CASSDGGTSYEQYF. In DNA form, the CDR3 reads TGTGCCAGCAGTGATGGCGGGACCTCCTACGAGCAGTACTTC.

This clonotype was detected a few times. This chain uses TRBV10-3 with TRBJ2-3; D gene unclear. CDR1 and CDR2 (germline): ENHRY, SYGVKD. This CDR3 is 13 amino acids long. V was trimmed by 0 bases and J by 6 bases, leaving 7 bases between them. The CDR3 here is CAISESSRDTQYF. The CDR3 region has the DNA TGTGCCATCAGTGAGTCTTCAAGGGATACGCAGTATTTT.

This clonotype turned up a few times. J is TRBJ2-3 and V is TRBV5-1, with D perhaps being TRBD1 or TRBD2 (6 bases each). CDR3 length: 14 residues. Germline V gives CDR1 SGHRS, CDR2 YFSETQ. Trimming removed 7 bases at V and 3 bases at J, with 15 bases between. CDR3 residues: CASAGGGSTDTQYF. The CDR3 nucleotides are TGCGCCAGCGCCGGAGGGGGATCGACAGATACGCAGTATTTT. Full variable domain (rest looked up from reference TRBV5-1 and TRBJ2-3): KAGVTQTPRYLIKTRGQQVTLSCSPISGHRSVSWYQQTPGQGLQFLFEYFSETQRNKGNFPGRFSGRQFSNSRSEMNVSTLELGDSALYLCASAGGGSTDTQYFGPGTRLTVL.

This clonotype has just one count. The junction departs from germline at one end; a sequencing error may be responsible. This chain uses TRBV5-1 with TRBJ1-3, with 9 bases matching TRBD1. CDR3 length equals 14 residues. Germline values: CDR1 SGHRS, CDR2 YFSETQ. CDR3 bases: TGCGCCGGCAGCTGGACAGGGGATGGAAACACCATATATTTT. Encoded protein: CAGSWTGDGNTIYF.

The sample holds a few counts of this clonotype. The rearrangement uses TRBV10-2 and TRBJ1-1; D might be TRBD1 (6 bases). Germline CDR1 and CDR2: WSHSY and SAAADI. Trimming took off 7 bases at V and 2 bases at J, with 11 bases between the two ends. The CDR3 length is 13 residues. This chain's CDR3 is CASKRTVNTEAFF. The CDR3, as DNA: TGCGCCAGCAAGCGGACAGTAAACACTGAAGCTTTCTTT.

There are many counts of this clonotype. The chain carries TRBV10-3 and TRBJ1-1, with D perhaps matching TRBD1 (6 bases). V was shortened by 10 bases and J by 4 bases, with 16 bases between the two germline ends. CDR1 ENHRY and CDR2 SYGVKD come from the germline V gene. The length of the CDR3 is 13 residues. The CDR3: CATRDTGITEAFF. CDR3 bases: TGTGCCACGCGGGACACGGGGATCACTGAAGCTTTCTTT.